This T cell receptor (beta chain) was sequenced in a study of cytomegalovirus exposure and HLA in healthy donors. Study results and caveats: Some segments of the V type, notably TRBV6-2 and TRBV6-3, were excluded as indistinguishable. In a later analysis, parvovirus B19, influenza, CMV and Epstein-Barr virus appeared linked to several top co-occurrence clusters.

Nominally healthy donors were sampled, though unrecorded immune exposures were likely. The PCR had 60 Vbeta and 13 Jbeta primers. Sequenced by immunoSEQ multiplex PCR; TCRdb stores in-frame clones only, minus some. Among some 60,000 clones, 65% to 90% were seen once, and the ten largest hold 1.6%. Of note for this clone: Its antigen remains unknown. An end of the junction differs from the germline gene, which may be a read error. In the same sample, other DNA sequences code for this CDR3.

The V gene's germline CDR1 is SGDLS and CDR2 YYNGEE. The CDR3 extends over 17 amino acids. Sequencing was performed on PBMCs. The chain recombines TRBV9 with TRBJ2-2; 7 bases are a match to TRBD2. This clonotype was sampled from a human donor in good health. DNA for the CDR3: TGTGCCAGCAGCGTAGTCGGGCTAGCGGCATTCACCGGGGAGCTGCTTTTT. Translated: CASSVVGLAAFTGELLF.